One and the same sample provided the 19 T cell receptor beta chains below, sequenced in a study of neurological immune-mediated disorders. One entry per CDR3 protein results from TCRdb running MiXCR on the 5' RACE reads. The sample yields some 34,000 distinct CDR3 sequences, roughly 1.6% seen once. Input material: PBMCs. The receptor set was obtained from a woman under 40 with multiple sclerosis.

This clonotype showed up many times. The genes are TRBV3-1 and TRBJ2-7; D is undetermined. The length of the CDR3 is 13 residues. Trimming stripped 3 bases from V and 2 bases from J, with 8 bases between. Germline CDR1 LGHDT, CDR2 YNNKEL (reference sequence). CDR3 amino acids: CASSQVIAYEQYF. The CDR3 coding sequence is TGTGCCAGCAGCCAGGTAATAGCCTACGAGCAGTACTTC.

Many counts were recorded for this clonotype. This chain uses TRBV20-1 with TRBJ1-1; 8 bases agree with TRBD1. In germline, CDR1 is DFQATT, CDR2 SNEGSKA (reference sequence). The V gene end was trimmed by 6 bases and the J gene end by 3 bases; junction bases not matched to a gene: 12. The CDR3 loop spans 15 amino acids. The CDR3 loop reads CSAMRTGSADTEAFF. CDR3 DNA sequence: TGCAGTGCCATGAGGACAGGGTCTGCGGACACTGAAGCTTTCTTT.

This clonotype came up a few times. CDR3 coding DNA: TGCAGTGCAGCCGGGACTAGCGCCGCCTACAATGAGCAGTTCTTC. Its translation: CSAAGTSAAYNEQFF. The rearrangement links TRBV20-1 to TRBJ2-1; 10 bases are a match to TRBD2. Germline CDR1 reads DFQATT; CDR2 reads SNEGSKA (reference sequence). V was pared by 6 bases and J by 2 bases, with 7 bases of the junction left unmatched. The CDR3 is made up of 15 amino acids.

The table lists this clonotype with many counts. The gene calls are TRBV3-1 and TRBJ2-3, with D perhaps matching TRBD1 (6 bases). Germline assignment: CDR1 LGHDT and CDR2 YNNKEL (reference sequence). Between the trimmed V and J ends, which lost 6 bases and 3 bases, there was a span of 10 bases. This CDR3 region has 13 residues. The CDR3 sequence is CASRFGQTDTQYF. The CDR3 DNA follows: TGTGCCAGCAGATTCGGACAGACAGATACGCAGTATTTT.

Ten or more counts support this clonotype. This rearrangement joins TRBV28 to TRBJ2-7; D not resolved. The CDR3 totals 13 residues. The germline V and J ends were trimmed by 4 bases and 6 bases, with 13 bases remaining between them. Germline V gives CDR1 MDHEN, CDR2 SYDVKM. CDR3 DNA sequence: TGTGCCAGCAGTTCGAGTCCCTTCTCCGAGCAGTACTTC. Amino acids: CASSSSPFSEQYF.

This clonotype was seen ten or more times. The chain links TRBV6-2 or TRBV6-3 to TRBJ1-5; 7 positions agree with TRBD1. CDR3 size: 14 residues. J lost 4 bases, V lost 10 bases, and 10 bases had no gene match. From germline, CDR1 is MNHEY and CDR2 SVGEGT. CDR3 protein: CATLETGRNQPQHF. The CDR3, as DNA: TGTGCCACCCTCGAGACAGGGCGGAATCAGCCCCAGCATTTT.

This clonotype appeared many times. The chain has TRBV15 and TRBJ2-5; 7 bases fit TRBD1. CDR3 size: 13 residues. Looked up from germline, CDR1 is LNHNV and CDR2 is YYDKDF (reference sequence). Germline trimming cut 2 bases from V and 5 bases from J; bases unmatched to any gene: 2. The DNA for the CDR3 is TGTGCCACCAGCAGACCGGACAGGGAGACCCAGTACTTC. Protein product: CATSRPDRETQYF.

This clonotype was detected many times. The chain employs TRBV25-1 and TRBJ2-3, with 8 bases identical to TRBD1. Germline CDR1 MGHDK, CDR2 SYGVNS. Losses at the gene ends were 10 bases for V and 0 bases for J; bases not matched to a gene: 3. The CDR3 extends over 13 amino acids. In DNA, the CDR3 is TGTGCCACCAGACAGGGGAGCACAGATACGCAGTATTTT. Translating it yields CATRQGSTDTQYF.

This clonotype was recorded many times. The chain uses TRBV20-1 and TRBJ2-2; D uncertain. The CDR3 runs 12 residues. Germline V gene data show CDR1 as DFQATT and CDR2 as SNEGSKA (reference sequence). Between the trimmed V and J ends, which lost 3 bases and 6 bases, there was a span of 8 bases. The CDR3, as DNA: TGCAGTGCTAGGTTTAAGGCCGGGGAGCTGTTTTTT. Translated: CSARFKAGELFF.

This clonotype was found a few times. The rearrangement links TRBV18 to TRBJ1-1, with TRBD1 matching over 8 bases. V shed 0 bases, J shed 7 bases, and the junction held 7 bases outside the gene matches. From germline, CDR1 is KGHSH and CDR2 LQKENI. This CDR3 is built from 15 residues. The CDR3 sequence is CASSPPGTGDGEAFF. The CDR3 bases are TGTGCCAGCTCACCACCGGGGACAGGCGACGGTGAAGCTTTCTTT.

This clonotype was recorded at least ten times. V usage is TRBV20-1 and J usage is TRBJ2-1; 7 bases are shared with TRBD1. With 5 bases clipped from V and 9 bases from J, the junction kept 10 bases outside the gene matches. The V gene's germline CDR1 is DFQATT and CDR2 SNEGSKA (reference sequence). This CDR3 has 13 amino acids. Here the CDR3 reads CSAGATGNGEQFF. CDR3 DNA: TGCAGTGCTGGGGCGACAGGGAACGGTGAGCAGTTCTTC.

In its sample, this clonotype was seen many times. The chain employs TRBV9 and TRBJ2-3; tentative D call: TRBD2 (6 bases). Trimming removed 2 bases from V and 3 bases from J, with 7 bases in between. Per germline, CDR1 SGDLS and CDR2 YYNGEE. The CDR3 consists of 13 residues. The CDR3 coding sequence is TGTGCCAGCAGCGTTGGGGGGACAGATACGCAGTATTTT. Amino acid sequence: CASSVGGTDTQYF.

This clonotype has ten or more counts. This chain connects TRBV7-2 to TRBJ1-5, with D unresolved. Trimming cost V 1 base and J 3 bases, with 10 bases left between them. The germline gives CDR1 SGHTA, CDR2 FQGNSA. CDR3 size: 15 residues. In DNA, the CDR3 is TGTGCCAGCAGCTTAGGGGTACAGTTCAATCAGCCCCAGCATTTT. It yields the protein CASSLGVQFNQPQHF.

This clonotype was observed many times. The chain recombines TRBV5-1 with TRBJ2-1; 11 bases agree with TRBD2. After removal of 1 base from V and 5 bases from J, the junction contained 2 bases not matched to a gene. Germline V gene data show CDR1 as SGHRS and CDR2 as YFSETQ. This CDR3 region has 15 residues. The chain's CDR3 is CASSLRLAGNNEQFF. The CDR3 nucleotides read TGCGCCAGCAGCTTGAGACTAGCGGGGAACAATGAGCAGTTCTTC.

This clonotype was found many times. The V gene is TRBV4-2, the J gene TRBJ2-3; 11 bases line up with TRBD1. The CDR3 sequence is 14 residues long. The V gene's germline CDR1 is LGHNA and CDR2 YNFKEQ. The junction had 7 bases not matched to a gene; V was cut back by 4 bases and J by 10 bases. The CDR3 loop is CASSRGQGEEAQYF. The CDR3 nucleotides read TGTGCCAGCAGCCGGGGACAGGGGGAAGAAGCGCAGTATTTT.

This clonotype was detected many times. This chain joins TRBV3-1 and TRBJ1-1; tentative D call: TRBD1 (6 bases). The CDR3 extends over 12 amino acids. Deletions cut 4 bases from V and 8 bases from J, with 11 bases between. Looked up from germline, CDR1 is LGHDT and CDR2 is YNNKEL (reference sequence). CDR3 protein: CASSRNRAEAFF. CDR3 nucleotide sequence: TGTGCCAGCAGCCGGAACAGGGCGGAAGCTTTCTTT.

This clonotype was detected ten times or more. The chain combines TRBV10-3 with TRBJ1-5; D remains ambiguous. The CDR3 extends over 14 amino acids. The germline gives CDR1 ENHRY, CDR2 SYGVKD. The V and J ends lost 8 bases and 9 bases respectively, with 20 bases between them. CDR3 residues: CAIRVGGPEGPQHF. The CDR3 nucleotides are TGTGCCATCCGGGTCGGCGGACCAGAAGGGCCCCAGCATTTT.

This clonotype was seen many times. This chain uses TRBV2 with TRBJ2-5, with D possibly matching TRBD2 (6 bases). Germline assignment: CDR1 SNHLY and CDR2 FYNNEI. The CDR3 has 15 residues. V was shortened by 3 bases and J by 1 base, with 12 bases between the two germline ends. CDR3 sequence: CASSDSGVPQETQYF. The CDR3 coding sequence is TGTGCCAGCAGTGACTCGGGGGTGCCCCAAGAGACCCAGTACTTC.

The table lists this clonotype with many counts. This chain uses TRBV5-6 with TRBJ2-7, with D possibly TRBD1 on 6 matching bases. This CDR3 is built from 14 residues. Germline V lookup: CDR1 SGHDT, CDR2 YYEEEE. Trimming took off 3 bases at V and 3 bases at J, with 13 bases between the two ends. The CDR3 DNA follows: TGTGCCAGCAGCTCTCAGGGGAGAGGCTACGAGCAGTACTTC. The encoded protein is CASSSQGRGYEQYF.